These T cell receptor beta chains were read from a single sample in a study of blood T cell repertoires in COVID-19. Method: immunoSEQ multiplex PCR; TCRdb's copy keeps in-frame clones and lacks some. The data contain about 220,000 clones, 80% of them singletons. The sample taken for sequencing was peripheral blood. These receptors were taken from a woman in her seventies with acute or convalescent COVID-19. CDR3s include the opening cysteine and the closing phenylalanine or tryptophan. Fields, in order: V gene, J gene, CDR3 length, CDR3 protein.

V gene: TRBV18
J gene: TRBJ2-2
CDR3 length: 15
CDR3 protein: CASSPDIRNTGELFF

V gene: TRBV5-6
J gene: TRBJ2-2
CDR3 length: 16
CDR3 protein: CASSLPQGSNTGELFF

V gene: TRBV5-1
J gene: TRBJ2-2
CDR3 length: 14
CDR3 protein: CASGGQGQTGELFF

V gene: TRBV27
J gene: TRBJ1-5
CDR3 length: 14
CDR3 protein: CASSLREGVQPQHF

V gene: TRBV7-2
J gene: TRBJ1-1
CDR3 length: 13
CDR3 protein: CASSFTLNTEAFF

V gene: TRBV5-8
J gene: TRBJ1-5
CDR3 length: 13
CDR3 protein: CASSLDAYQPQHF

V gene: TRBV6-6
J gene: TRBJ2-3
CDR3 length: 13
CDR3 protein: CASNIRSTDTQYF

V gene: TRBV10-3
J gene: TRBJ1-5
CDR3 length: 15
CDR3 protein: CAISESRGGNQPQHF

V gene: TRBV27
J gene: TRBJ2-1
CDR3 length: 12
CDR3 protein: CASRRQGNEQFF

V gene: TRBV10-3
J gene: TRBJ2-2
CDR3 length: 14
CDR3 protein: CAISLEGLTGELFF

V gene: TRBV4-1
J gene: TRBJ2-4
CDR3 length: 12
CDR3 protein: CASSQDDRASYF

V gene: TRBV10-3
J gene: TRBJ1-2
CDR3 length: 13
CDR3 protein: CAISPDGAYGYTF

V gene: TRBV10-3
J gene: TRBJ2-7
CDR3 length: 15
CDR3 protein: CAILGAGASSYEQYF

V gene: TRBV19
J gene: TRBJ2-2
CDR3 length: 20
CDR3 protein: CASSITGGRVGSLNTGELFF

V gene: TRBV14
J gene: TRBJ1-6
CDR3 length: 14
CDR3 protein: CASSRGQGNSPLHF

V gene: TRBV27
J gene: TRBJ2-3
CDR3 length: 15
CDR3 protein: CASKFSGGSTDTQYF

V gene: TRBV29-1
J gene: TRBJ2-2
CDR3 length: 17
CDR3 protein: CSVANALGERNTGELFF

V gene: TRBV2
J gene: TRBJ2-2
CDR3 length: 19
CDR3 protein: CATQRRKGRGRLDTGELFF

V gene: TRBV19
J gene: TRBJ2-4
CDR3 length: 17
CDR3 protein: CASSTLRGPIAKNIQYF

V gene: TRBV9
J gene: TRBJ1-6
CDR3 length: 14
CDR3 protein: CASSGTGDNSPLHF

V gene: TRBV11-2
J gene: TRBJ2-1
CDR3 length: 16
CDR3 protein: CASSFTGSGGVGEQFF

V gene: TRBV29-1
J gene: TRBJ2-7
CDR3 length: 13
CDR3 protein: CSVEGGNLYEQYF

V gene: TRBV2
J gene: TRBJ2-3
CDR3 length: 15
CDR3 protein: CASSGRTSAFDTQYF

V gene: TRBV24-1
J gene: TRBJ2-5
CDR3 length: 18
CDR3 protein: CATSDSLSLAGGIETQYF

V gene: TRBV10-3
J gene: TRBJ2-2
CDR3 length: 16
CDR3 protein: CAISGAGLANTGELFF

V gene: TRBV4-3
J gene: TRBJ1-6
CDR3 length: 15
CDR3 protein: CASSQDLDSNSPLHF

V gene: TRBV7-8
J gene: TRBJ1-5
CDR3 length: 16
CDR3 protein: CASSRFGTASNQPQHF

V gene: TRBV20-1
J gene: TRBJ2-3
CDR3 length: 15
CDR3 protein: CSASAPNFFADTQYF

V gene: TRBV6-1
J gene: TRBJ2-3
CDR3 length: 14
CDR3 protein: CASSEAWQRYTQYF

V gene: TRBV6-5
J gene: TRBJ2-5
CDR3 length: 14
CDR3 protein: CASSYARVGETQYF

V gene: TRBV6-1
J gene: TRBJ1-4
CDR3 length: 14
CDR3 protein: CASSEPGQGEKLFF

V gene: TRBV10-1
J gene: TRBJ1-5
CDR3 length: 13
CDR3 protein: CATQNGFNQPQHF

V gene: TRBV7-8
J gene: TRBJ1-5
CDR3 length: 13
CDR3 protein: CASSPFDSQPQHF

V gene: TRBV14
J gene: TRBJ1-6
CDR3 length: 16
CDR3 protein: CASSQDKGQYNSPLHF

V gene: TRBV10-3
J gene: TRBJ2-5
CDR3 length: 13
CDR3 protein: CASSRDRQETQYF

V gene: TRBV5-1
J gene: TRBJ2-7
CDR3 length: 16
CDR3 protein: CASSWTSGVSSYEQYF

V gene: TRBV4-2
J gene: TRBJ1-1
CDR3 length: 13
CDR3 protein: CASSKTENTEAFF

V gene: TRBV9
J gene: TRBJ2-2
CDR3 length: 14
CDR3 protein: CASSVGLSTGELFF

V gene: TRBV7-6
J gene: TRBJ2-3
CDR3 length: 15
CDR3 protein: CASSLGGTGGDTQYF

V gene: TRBV20-1
J gene: TRBJ2-7
CDR3 length: 15
CDR3 protein: CSASDPLSIAYEQYF

V gene: TRBV15
J gene: TRBJ1-1
CDR3 length: 14
CDR3 protein: CATSRQGLNTEAFF

V gene: TRBV6-5
J gene: TRBJ1-6
CDR3 length: 13
CDR3 protein: CASAQGFNSPLHF

V gene: TRBV4-3
J gene: TRBJ2-7
CDR3 length: 15
CDR3 protein: CASSPPSGVSYEQYF

V gene: TRBV12-3/TRBV12-4
J gene: TRBJ1-5
CDR3 length: 12
CDR3 protein: CASSSGRGPQHF

V gene: TRBV19
J gene: TRBJ2-7
CDR3 length: 16
CDR3 protein: CASSSRRGGSSYEQYF

V gene: TRBV15
J gene: TRBJ2-1
CDR3 length: 17
CDR3 protein: CATSGPNIAGVINEQFF

V gene: TRBV15
J gene: TRBJ2-3
CDR3 length: 15
CDR3 protein: CATSREILTTDTQYF

V gene: TRBV3-1/TRBV3-2
J gene: TRBJ1-1
CDR3 length: 12
CDR3 protein: CASSHGGSEAFF